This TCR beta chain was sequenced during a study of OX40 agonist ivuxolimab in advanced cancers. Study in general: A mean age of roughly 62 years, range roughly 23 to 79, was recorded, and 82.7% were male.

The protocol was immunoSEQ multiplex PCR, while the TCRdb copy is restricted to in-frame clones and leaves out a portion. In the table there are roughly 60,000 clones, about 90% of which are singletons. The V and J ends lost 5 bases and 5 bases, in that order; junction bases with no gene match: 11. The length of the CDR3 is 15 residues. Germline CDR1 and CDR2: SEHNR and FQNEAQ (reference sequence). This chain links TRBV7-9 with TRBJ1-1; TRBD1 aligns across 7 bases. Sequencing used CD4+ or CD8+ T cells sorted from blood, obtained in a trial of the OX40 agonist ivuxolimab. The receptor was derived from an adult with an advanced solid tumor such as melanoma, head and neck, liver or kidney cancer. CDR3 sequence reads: CASSPGQEIITEAFF. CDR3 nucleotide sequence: TGTGCCAGCAGCCCCGGACAGGAGATCATTACTGAAGCTTTCTTT.